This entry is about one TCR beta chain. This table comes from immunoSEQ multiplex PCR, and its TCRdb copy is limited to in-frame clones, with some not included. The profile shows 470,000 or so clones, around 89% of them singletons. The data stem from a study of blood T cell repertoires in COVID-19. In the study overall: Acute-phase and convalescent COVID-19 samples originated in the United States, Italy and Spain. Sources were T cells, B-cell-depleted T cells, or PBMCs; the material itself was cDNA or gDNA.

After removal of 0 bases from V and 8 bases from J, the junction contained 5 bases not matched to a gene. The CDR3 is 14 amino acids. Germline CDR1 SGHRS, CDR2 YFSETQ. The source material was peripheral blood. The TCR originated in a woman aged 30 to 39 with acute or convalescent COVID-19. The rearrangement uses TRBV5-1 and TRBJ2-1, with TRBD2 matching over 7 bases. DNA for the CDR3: TGCGCCAGCAGCTTGGTACGGGGGGTGGATGAGCAGTTCTTC. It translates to CASSLVRGVDEQFF. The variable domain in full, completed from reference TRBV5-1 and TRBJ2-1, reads KAGVTQTPRYLIKTRGQQVTLSCSPISGHRSVSWYQQTPGQGLQFLFEYFSETQRNKGNFPGRFSGRQFSNSRSEMNVSTLELGDSALYLCASSLVRGVDEQFFGPGTRLTVL.